Here is one T cell receptor (beta chain) with its context. As yet, its antigen is unknown. This CDR3 contains 14 residues. With V trimmed by 5 bases and J by 10 bases, 8 bases remained unmatched. CDR1 and CDR2 (germline): MNHEY, SMNVEV (reference sequence). This specimen belongs to a study of graft-versus-host responses after intestinal transplantation. Study overall: Every recipient underwent anti-thymocyte globulin induction, then tacrolimus and steroids for two to three years.

Study outcomes and limitations: Circulating GvH clones peaking coincided with falling HvG clones soon after transplant. Present in recipient marrow, GvH clones included some that appeared first in ileum or blood.

The data were produced by immunoSEQ multiplex PCR, yet TCRdb's version contains in-frame clones alone and is incomplete. The sample records more than 85,000 clones, 93% being singletons. The receptor's source is a human donor who received an intestinal transplant. Here the sequenced sample was unstimulated CD8+ T cells sorted from spleen or lymph node cells, taken before intestinal transplant. The gene calls are TRBV27 and TRBJ2-1, with 10 bases matching TRBD1. Written as DNA, the CDR3 is TGTGCCAGCAGTCCCGGGACAGGGGTTGGGGAGCAGTTCTTC. Residues: CASSPGTGVGEQFF.